This T cell receptor (beta chain) was identified during a study of T cell responses to AZD1222 COVID-19 vaccine. With regard to this clone: Antigen specificity is unknown.

The CDR3 has 15 residues. Germline loops: CDR1 KGHSH, CDR2 LQKENI. With V trimmed by 3 bases and J by 4 bases, 5 bases remained unmatched. Clones were sequenced by immunoSEQ multiplex PCR, and TCRdb holds only the in-frame ones, with some missing. Here the sample spans around 81,000 clones, around four fifths being singletons. Notes on the study in general: Spike-specific TCR breadth and depth grew following two AZD1222 doses. Only a handful of AZD1222 recipients were seropositive at baseline.

J is TRBJ1-3 and V is TRBV18; TRBD1 agrees at 8 bases. This TCR derives from an adult in good health. This material consisted of peripheral blood, taken on day 0 of AZD1222 vaccination. DNA of the CDR3: TGTGCCAGCTCACCCGGCGGGACAGGAGGAAACACCATATATTTT. Protein: CASSPGGTGGNTIYF.